The 11 T cell receptor beta chains presented below share a single source sample, sequenced in a study of cytomegalovirus exposure and HLA in healthy donors. PCR used 60 Vbeta primers and 13 Jbeta primers. The repertoire was sequenced with immunoSEQ multiplex PCR; TCRdb's copy has only in-frame clones and lacks some. The sample lists over 95,000 clones, 76% occurring once. The sample consisted of PBMCs. The receptors stem from a woman aged 40 to 50 in good health and CMV-seropositive.

The chain recombines TRBV5-4 with TRBJ2-7; possible D gene TRBD2, 6 bases. This CDR3 is 15 amino acids long. V was clipped by 0 bases and J by 4 bases, with 14 bases between them. CDR1 is SGHNT, CDR2 YYREEE, per germline (reference sequence). CDR3 DNA: TGTGCCAGCAGCTTGGAGGGCGGGGTCGCTTACGAGCAGTACTTC. Amino acids: CASSLEGGVAYEQYF.

V and J are TRBV7-9 and TRBJ1-1, with D perhaps TRBD1 (5 bases). V was clipped by 5 bases and J by 5 bases, with 12 bases between them. CDR3 length equals 13 residues. CDR1 SEHNR and CDR2 FQNEAQ come from the germline V gene (reference sequence). The CDR3 region is CASSPLGGTEAFF. The CDR3 coding sequence is TGTGCCAGCAGCCCCCTCGGGGGAACTGAAGCTTTCTTT.

V gene TRBV6-5 combines with J gene TRBJ2-7; TRBD2 might be the D (6 bases). CDR1 is MNHEY, CDR2 SVGAGI, per germline. There are 14 residues in the CDR3. Trimming cost V 11 bases and J 0 bases, with 17 bases left between them. This CDR3 is CASTRDSNSYEQYF. The CDR3 DNA reads as TGTGCCTCCACAAGGGACTCTAACTCCTACGAGCAGTACTTC.

The rearrangement joins TRBV5-1 to TRBJ1-5; perhaps TRBD1 as D (5 bases). This CDR3 comprises 15 residues. The germline V and J ends were trimmed by 2 bases and 3 bases, with 12 bases remaining between them. CDR1 is SGHRS and CDR2 is YFSETQ in the germline V gene. CDR3: CASSFGGTDNQPQHF. The CDR3 nucleotides read TGCGCCAGCAGCTTCGGGGGGACCGACAATCAGCCCCAGCATTTT.

The gene calls are TRBV2 and TRBJ2-5, with 8 nucleotides matching TRBD2. The V gene's germline CDR1 is SNHLY and CDR2 FYNNEI. The CDR3 runs to 15 residues. The V and J ends lost 7 bases and 2 bases, in that order; junction bases with no gene match: 9. CDR3 protein: CASTWTGTRQETQYF. CDR3 bases: TGTGCCAGCACTTGGACCGGGACTAGACAAGAGACCCAGTACTTC.

The chain has TRBV5-8 and TRBJ1-2, with 7 bases lining up with TRBD1. The length of the CDR3 is 15 residues. After removal of 4 bases from V and 2 bases from J, the junction contained 8 bases not matched to a gene. Per the germline V gene, CDR1 is SGHTS and CDR2 is YDEGEE. The DNA of the CDR3 is TGTGCCAGCAGCCACCAAACGGGACAGAACTATGGCTACACCTTC. Its protein product is CASSHQTGQNYGYTF. Full variable domain (rest looked up from reference TRBV5-8 and TRBJ1-2): EAGVTQSPTHLIKTRGQQATLRCSPISGHTSVYWYQQALGLGLQFLLWYDEGEERNRGNFPPRFSGRQFPNYSSELNVNALELEDSALYLCASSHQTGQNYGYTFGSGTRLTVV.

This CDR3 reads CASSLGSQGLYGYTF. The CDR3 coding sequence is TGCGCCAGCAGCTTGGGATCGCAGGGTCTATATGGCTACACCTTC. The rearrangement joins TRBV5-1 to TRBJ1-2, with D possibly being TRBD1 (5 bases). V was clipped by 0 bases and J by 5 bases, with 14 bases between them. Germline CDR1 SGHRS, CDR2 YFSETQ. CDR3 length equals 15 residues.

J is TRBJ2-5 and V is TRBV7-2, with D possibly being TRBD2 (6 bases). Trimming shortened V by 2 bases and J by 0 bases, and 13 bases separated the two germline ends. CDR1 and CDR2 (germline): SGHTA, FQGNSA. The CDR3 runs 16 residues. The chain's CDR3 is CASSLFSRGNQETQYF. CDR3 in DNA: TGTGCCAGCAGCTTATTCTCTCGGGGGAACCAAGAGACCCAGTACTTC.

The chain couples TRBV5-1 to TRBJ1-4; TRBD1 agrees at 9 bases. With 3 bases clipped from V and 5 bases from J, the junction kept 5 bases outside the gene matches. Germline loops: CDR1 SGHRS, CDR2 YFSETQ. This CDR3 is 15 amino acids long. The CDR3 sequence is CASSSQTGGNEKLFF. The DNA for the CDR3 is TGCGCCAGCAGCTCCCAGACAGGGGGGAATGAAAAACTGTTTTTT.

The rearrangement links TRBV6-1 to TRBJ1-2; 8 bases line up with TRBD1. The germline V gene encodes CDR1 MNHNS and CDR2 SASEGT. V shed 6 bases, J shed 8 bases, and the junction held 5 bases outside the gene matches. The CDR3 runs 12 residues. The DNA for the CDR3 is TGTGCCAGCAGGCCGACAGGGGAGGGCTACACCTTC. It codes for CASRPTGEGYTF.

The chain combines TRBV18 with TRBJ1-6; perhaps TRBD1 as D (5 bases). V lost 3 bases, J lost 10 bases, and 19 bases lay in between. There are 16 residues in the CDR3. Germline-derived CDR1 and CDR2 are KGHSH and LQKENI. In nucleotides, the CDR3 is TGTGCCAGCTCACCTTCGGGTCAAGCTCAGGGATCACCCCTCCACTTT. Translation gives CASSPSGQAQGSPLHF.